The 7 T cell receptor beta chains given below trace back to one sample, sequenced in a study of cytomegalovirus exposure and HLA in healthy donors. Both 60 Vbeta primers and 13 Jbeta primers went into the PCR. This table comes from immunoSEQ multiplex PCR, and its TCRdb copy is limited to in-frame clones, with some not included. The sample holds 130,000 or so clones, roughly 85% seen once. The sequenced material came from PBMCs. The receptors were gathered from a woman in her thirties in good health and CMV-seropositive.

V usage is TRBV9 and J usage is TRBJ1-5; TRBD1 might be the D (5 bases). From germline, CDR1 is SGDLS and CDR2 YYNGEE. The CDR3 totals 14 residues. The V end lost 4 bases, the J end lost 0 bases, and 8 bases lay between the germline ends. CDR3 residues: CASSRQSSNQPQHF. CDR3 bases: TGTGCCAGCAGCAGACAGAGTAGCAATCAGCCCCAGCATTTT.

The gene calls are TRBV28 and TRBJ2-6, with D tentatively TRBD1 (6 bases). The CDR3 covers 11 residues. CDR1 MDHEN and CDR2 SYDVKM come from the germline V gene. Trimming pared 6 bases from V and 16 bases from J, leaving 13 bases between. The CDR3 loop is CASRIGQFLTF. CDR3 DNA: TGTGCCAGCAGGATCGGACAGTTTCTGACTTTC.

This rearrangement joins TRBV19 to TRBJ1-1, with TRBD1 identical over 8 bases. This CDR3 comprises 15 residues. The V gene's germline CDR1 is LNHDA and CDR2 SQIVND (reference sequence). After removal of 0 bases from V and 3 bases from J, the junction contained 3 bases not matched to a gene. The CDR3 here is CASSIDQGADTEAFF. CDR3 sequence (DNA): TGTGCCAGTAGTATAGATCAGGGGGCAGACACTGAAGCTTTCTTT.

The gene calls are TRBV28 and TRBJ1-1; 8 positions agree with TRBD1. V was clipped by 5 bases and J by 11 bases; unmatched bases: 16. The CDR3 length is 15 residues. Germline V gene data show CDR1 as MDHEN and CDR2 as SYDVKM. This CDR3 reads CASSLPTSGGARAFF. The CDR3 coding sequence is TGTGCCAGCAGTCTCCCCACTTCAGGGGGCGCGCGGGCTTTCTTT.

This rearrangement joins TRBV18 to TRBJ1-1; 7 bases are a match to TRBD1. Germline lookup yields CDR1 KGHSH and CDR2 LQKENI. The J segment lost 3 bases and the V segment lost 3 bases, leaving 4 bases of the junction unmatched. The CDR3 is 14 residues long. The DNA of the CDR3 is TGTGCCAGCTCACCGACAGGGTTGGACACTGAAGCTTTCTTT. Protein sequence: CASSPTGLDTEAFF.

The chain is built from TRBV28 and TRBJ2-5; 10 bases map to TRBD2. CDR3 length: 15 amino acids. With V trimmed by 2 bases and J by 4 bases, 4 bases remained unmatched. CDR1 MDHEN and CDR2 SYDVKM come from the germline V gene. DNA of the CDR3: TGTGCCAGCAGTTTACTAGCGGGGGCGGGAGAGACCCAGTACTTC. Translation: CASSLLAGAGETQYF.

The chain couples TRBV5-1 to TRBJ1-6; 11 positions match TRBD1. The CDR3 length is 13 residues. V lost 8 bases, J lost 10 bases, and 5 bases stayed unmatched. Germline values: CDR1 SGHRS, CDR2 YFSETQ. CDR3 coding DNA: TGCGCCAGTCGGGACAGGGGGGAATCACCCCTCCACTTT. It specifies CASRDRGESPLHF.